The T cell receptor (beta chain) under discussion was sequenced for a study of CD8+CD57+ T cells in acquired aplastic anemia. About the study: The sorted CD4+ and CD8+ cells yielded an average approximately 3.2 ug of DNA.

Note on this clonotype: Its antigen is unknown.

Whole-study results and caveats: Significance was not reached for CD8+ Simpson's diversity between patients and controls. Researchers report that fewer than 35 CD8+ CDR3 sequences appeared in both patients and controls.

CDR3 length: 12 amino acids. Looked up from germline, CDR1 is SGDLS and CDR2 is YYNGEE. Trimming pared 4 bases from V and 9 bases from J, leaving 11 bases between. Researchers used genomic DNA as the template to profile TCR beta VDJ and CDR3. TCRdb ran MiXCR on the reads and lists one entry per CDR3 protein. The sample includes 250,000 to 350,000 distinct CDR3 sequences, 50% to 70% of them seen just once. The sequencing input was sorted CD4+, CD8+, or CD8+CD57+ T cells (not recorded which) from PBMCs. The V and J genes are TRBV9 and TRBJ2-1, with D unresolved. This receptor was obtained from a human donor with severe aplastic anemia or a healthy control (not recorded which). The chain's CDR3 is CASSPRATEQFF. The CDR3 DNA reads as TGTGCCAGCAGCCCCCGCGCCACTGAGCAGTTCTTC.